The 19 T cell receptor beta chains in this list originate from one sample, sequenced in a study of beta chain features in type 1 diabetes. General study points: Among all four CD4+ subsets, Type 1 diabetes patients had TCRB CDR3s that were moderately but significantly shorter.

These receptors have no identified antigens. Since all of the isolated RNA was reverse transcribed, expressed TCRB transcripts were what got sequenced. The repertoire was sequenced with immunoSEQ multiplex PCR; TCRdb's copy has only in-frame clones and lacks some. The sample yields hundreds of thousands of clones, over 10% seen once. Sequencing was carried out using naive CD4+ T cells from blood. These receptor sequences come from a man between 18 and 29 years old with type 1 diabetes.

The chain links TRBV29-1 to TRBJ2-3; D tentatively fits TRBD1 or TRBD2 (7 bases each). Trimming removed 7 bases at V and 0 bases at J, with 14 bases between. CDR1 SQVTM and CDR2 ANQGSEA come from the germline V gene. The CDR3 extends over 14 amino acids. This CDR3 reads CSAQGGGSTDTQYF. The CDR3 region has the DNA TGCAGCGCCCAGGGGGGGGGCAGCACAGATACGCAGTATTTT.

The genes are TRBV9 and TRBJ1-1, with D possibly matching TRBD1 (5 bases). The CDR3 is 13 residues long. The germline CDR1 and CDR2 sequences are SGDLS and YYNGEE. Deletions cut 3 bases from V and 5 bases from J, with 11 bases between. The chain's CDR3 is CASSGTRDTEAFF. CDR3 sequence (DNA): TGTGCCAGCAGCGGGACACGCGATACTGAAGCTTTCTTT. Complete variable domain (other parts from reference TRBV9 and TRBJ1-1): DSGVTQTPKHLITATGQRVTLRCSPRSGDLSVYWYQQSLDQGLQFLIQYYNGEERAKGNILERFSAQQFPDLHSELNLSSLELGDSALYFCASSGTRDTEAFFGQGTRLTVV.

This clone was observed a handful of times. The chain joins TRBV13 to TRBJ2-7; 10 bases match TRBD1. Germline CDR1 reads PRHDT; CDR2 reads FYEKMQ (reference sequence). J was trimmed by 5 bases and V by 0 bases; bases with no gene match: 10. This CDR3 is built from 17 residues. The CDR3 is CASSLGSLGTGADEQYF. CDR3 DNA sequence: TGTGCCAGCAGCTTAGGTAGTTTAGGGACAGGGGCGGACGAGCAGTACTTC.

This clone occurred a few times. The chain links TRBV25-1 to TRBJ1-6; TRBD1 agrees at 11 bases. The CDR3 is made up of 14 amino acids. The V segment lost 8 bases and the J segment 7 bases; nucleotides outside the gene matches: 4. Germline assignment: CDR1 MGHDK and CDR2 SYGVNS. The DNA for the CDR3 is TGTGCCAGCCGAGGACAGGGGGCGAATTCACCCCTCCACTTT. As protein: CASRGQGANSPLHF.

This clone was counted a few times. J is TRBJ1-5 and V is TRBV27, with D uncertain. This CDR3 has 14 amino acids. Germline lookup yields CDR1 MNHEY and CDR2 SMNVEV (reference sequence). V lost 6 bases, J lost 7 bases, and 16 bases lay in between. The CDR3 loop reads CASRQTGLGQPQHF. The CDR3 coding sequence is TGTGCCAGCAGGCAGACGGGTTTAGGACAGCCCCAGCATTTT.

This clone was observed a handful of times. The chain employs TRBV30 and TRBJ1-6, with D unclear. This CDR3 contains 14 residues. Germline loops: CDR1 GTSNPN, CDR2 SVGIG (reference sequence). V gave up 2 bases and J gave up 7 bases, with 12 bases separating them. The chain's CDR3 is CAWSSFRSNSPLHF. CDR3 nucleotides: TGTGCCTGGAGTTCGTTCCGAAGCAATTCACCCCTCCACTTT.

The genes are TRBV5-6 and TRBJ2-7; 7 nucleotides align to TRBD1. This CDR3 has 15 amino acids. The V and J ends lost 4 bases and 3 bases, in that order; junction bases with no gene match: 10. Germline V gene data show CDR1 as SGHDT and CDR2 as YYEEEE. The CDR3 bases are TGTGCCAGCAGCGCACAGGGGTACCTACTCTACGAGCAGTACTTC. Translating gives CASSAQGYLLYEQYF.

This clone turned up a few times. The V and J genes are TRBV6-4 and TRBJ1-6; no clear D gene. The CDR3 loop spans 15 amino acids. Trimming left V 2 bases short and J 7 bases short, with 12 bases between. Germline assignment: CDR1 MRHNA and CDR2 SNTAGT. The chain's CDR3 is CASSDGVGINSPLHF. The CDR3 DNA is TGTGCCAGCAGTGACGGGGTCGGGATAAATTCACCCCTCCACTTT.

This clone was seen only a few times. The chain employs TRBV14 and TRBJ1-2; TRBD1 might be the D (5 bases). The V gene's germline CDR1 is SGHDN and CDR2 FVKESK. The CDR3 sequence is 17 residues long. Trimming pared 4 bases from V and 6 bases from J, leaving 24 bases between. The CDR3 protein is CASSPLGTAQLRNGYTF. CDR3 bases: TGTGCCAGCAGCCCCCTGGGGACTGCTCAACTAAGGAATGGCTACACCTTC.

This chain connects TRBV7-2 to TRBJ1-5; D is unclear. V lost 5 bases and J lost 7, with 12 bases in between. This CDR3 is 13 amino acids long. Germline V lookup: CDR1 SGHTA, CDR2 FQGNSA. The CDR3 sequence: CASSQPSGQPQHF. The CDR3 coding sequence is TGTGCCAGCAGCCAACCATCGGGCCAGCCCCAGCATTTT.

This clone was detected only a few times. The rearrangement links TRBV2 to TRBJ2-7, with a possible D match to TRBD1 (5 bases). Trimming left V 1 base short and J 1 base short, with 8 bases between. The CDR3 extends over 14 amino acids. Per germline, CDR1 SNHLY and CDR2 FYNNEI. CDR3 sequence reads: CASSEEGVSYEQYF. The CDR3 nucleotides read TGTGCCAGCAGTGAAGAAGGGGTTTCCTACGAGCAGTACTTC.

This clone occurred a few times. DNA of the CDR3: TGTGCCAGCAGCTTGGCGGACAGGCCCTACGAGCAGTACTTC. Translating it yields CASSLADRPYEQYF. The chain combines TRBV5-8 with TRBJ2-7, with 7 bases that match TRBD1. The trim removed 0 bases at V and 2 bases at J, leaving 2 bases unmatched. This CDR3 comprises 14 residues. The V gene's germline CDR1 is SGHTS and CDR2 YDEGEE.

This clone has only a few counts. J is TRBJ1-1 and V is TRBV6-7; D may be TRBD1 (6 bases). TRBV6-7 is flagged as an ORF with uncertain function. Trimming took off 7 bases at V and 6 bases at J, with 12 bases between the two ends. CDR3 length: 12 residues. In nucleotides, the CDR3 is TGTGCCAGCACCGCAGGGGTCTCTGAAGCTTTCTTT. This translates into CASTAGVSEAFF.

This clone was observed a handful of times. The rearrangement links TRBV18 to TRBJ1-5; TRBD1 is a possible D gene (5 bases). This CDR3 spans 14 amino acids. Germline lookup yields CDR1 KGHSH and CDR2 LQKENI. Trimming pared 2 bases from V and 4 bases from J, leaving 9 bases between. The CDR3 reads CASSPSDSNQPQHF. The CDR3 DNA follows: TGTGCCAGCTCACCATCCGACAGTAATCAGCCCCAGCATTTT.

This clone was seen a handful of times. This sequence joins TRBV28 and TRBJ2-7; the match to TRBD2 covers 7 bases. CDR1 and CDR2 (germline): MDHEN, SYDVKM. J gave up 3 bases and V 5 bases, and 7 bases lay outside the gene matches. The CDR3 has 14 amino acids. CDR3: CASSRDGGFYEQYF. In DNA form, the CDR3 reads TGTGCCAGCAGTCGGGACGGGGGGTTCTACGAGCAGTACTTC.

The sample holds a few counts of this clone. The rearrangement joins TRBV5-4 to TRBJ2-6; D remains unclear. The germline V gene encodes CDR1 SGHNT and CDR2 YYREEE (reference sequence). V was cut by 0 bases and J by 0 bases, with 4 bases left in between. The CDR3 covers 15 residues. CDR3 in DNA: TGTGCCAGCAGCTTGGCGGCCTCTGGGGCCAACGTCCTGACTTTC. As protein: CASSLAASGANVLTF.

This clone showed up just a few times. The V call is TRBV2, the J call TRBJ2-7; 10 bases are shared with TRBD1. The CDR3 sequence is 15 residues long. Germline CDR1 SNHLY, CDR2 FYNNEI. After removal of 4 bases from V and 6 bases from J, the junction contained 9 bases not matched to a gene. The CDR3 spells CASSAMGQGLVEQYF. The CDR3 nucleotides read TGTGCCAGCAGTGCTATGGGACAGGGGTTAGTCGAGCAGTACTTC.

In this sample, this clone turned up a few times. CDR3 residues: CASSSGQLNYGYTF. CDR3 bases: TGTGCCAGTAGCTCCGGCCAGCTCAACTATGGCTACACCTTC. The rearrangement links TRBV19 to TRBJ1-2; no reliable D call. CDR3 length: 14 amino acids. Trimming left V 6 bases short and J 2 bases short, with 13 bases between. The germline V gene encodes CDR1 LNHDA and CDR2 SQIVND (reference sequence).

V usage is TRBV12-5 and J usage is TRBJ1-1; 10 bases agree with TRBD1. CDR1 is LGHNT and CDR2 is FRNRAP in the germline V gene. Trimming cost V 5 bases and J 4 bases; bases outside gene matches: 10. There are 16 residues in the CDR3. This CDR3 is CASGGDRGSGPTEAFF. Written as DNA, the CDR3 is TGTGCTAGTGGTGGGGACAGGGGTTCCGGGCCCACTGAAGCTTTCTTT.